This entry lists 27 T cell receptor beta chains sequenced from one sample in a study of blood T cells in healthy people across ages. With a J-beta primer mix and a sample-barcoded 5' primer, a second PCR ran about 7 to 12 cycles. TCRdb reprocessed the 5' RACE reads with MiXCR, giving one entry per CDR3 protein. This sample has about 680,000 distinct CDR3 sequences, with 45% to 50% found just once. The sequencing input was blood. The source of these receptors is a woman aged 60-75 years in good health.

The genes are TRBV30 and TRBJ2-4; the D is unclear. The better agreement between TRBJ2-7 and the DNA end casts doubt on the J call. From germline, CDR1 is GTSNPN and CDR2 SVGIG (reference sequence). The CDR3 extends over 12 amino acids. The CDR3 DNA reads as TGTGCCTGGAGTTATGATTCCCACGAGCAGTACTTC. Translated, it gives CAWSYDSHEQYF.

This clonotype was seen more than once but under ten times. The chain joins TRBV5-8 to TRBJ2-7; D is uncertain. Germline V gives CDR1 SGHTS, CDR2 YDEGEE. V shed 4 bases and J shed 0 bases, with 11 bases lying between them. The CDR3 has 14 amino acids. Here the CDR3 reads CASSPVWASYEQYF. CDR3 nucleotide sequence: TGTGCCAGCAGCCCCGTTTGGGCCTCCTACGAGCAGTACTTC.

J is TRBJ2-7 and V is TRBV7-2; 10 bases agree with TRBD1. This CDR3 is built from 17 residues. V trimming: 1 base; J trimming: 1 base; junction bases outside the gene matches: 7. CDR1 and CDR2 (germline): SGHTA, FQGNSA. CDR3 DNA sequence: TGTGCCAGCAGCTTAGGGGGACCGGGACAGGGGTCCTACGAGCAGTACTTC. It is translated as CASSLGGPGQGSYEQYF.

This chain uses TRBV28 with TRBJ1-1; weak D call: TRBD1 (6 bases). The germline V and J ends were trimmed by 3 bases and 1 base, with 18 bases remaining between them. Per the germline V gene, CDR1 is MDHEN and CDR2 is SYDVKM. The CDR3 sequence is 17 residues long. For the CDR3, the DNA is TGTGCCAGCAGTTTTGGATATTCACAGGGAAGGAACACTGAAGCTTTCTTT. Its translation: CASSFGYSQGRNTEAFF.

The J gene is TRBJ2-5, the V gene TRBV27; TRBD1 aligns across 8 bases. The J call could be wrong; TRBJ2-7 is a better fit for the DNA end. The CDR3 is 15 residues long. Germline CDR1 is MNHEY and CDR2 is SMNVEV (reference sequence). The CDR3 reads CASRAGTGGWYEQYF. The CDR3 DNA reads TGTGCCAGCAGAGCCGGGACAGGAGGTTGGTACGAGCAGTACTTC.

The gene calls are TRBV20-1 and TRBJ1-5; D is perhaps TRBD1 (5 bases). Trimming stripped 3 bases from V and 0 bases from J, with 9 bases between. There are 14 residues in the CDR3. Germline V lookup: CDR1 DFQATT, CDR2 SNEGSKA (reference sequence). The CDR3 protein is CSARTEYSNQPQHF. The CDR3 DNA follows: TGCAGTGCTAGGACAGAATATAGCAATCAGCCCCAGCATTTT.

This chain connects TRBV20-1 to TRBJ2-7; 12 positions match TRBD1. Looked up from germline, CDR1 is DFQATT and CDR2 is SNEGSKA (reference sequence). The V segment lost 6 bases and the J segment 7 bases; nucleotides outside the gene matches: 10. The CDR3 consists of 14 residues. CDR3 sequence: CSALGQGAVREQYF. CDR3 in DNA: TGCAGTGCGCTGGGACAGGGGGCGGTCAGGGAGCAGTACTTC.

The chain couples TRBV28 to TRBJ2-7; D possibly corresponds to TRBD2 (5 bases). V shed 6 bases and J shed 0 bases, with 12 bases lying between them. The CDR3 runs 14 residues. Germline lookup yields CDR1 MDHEN and CDR2 SYDVKM. The CDR3 sequence is CASRGGHSSYEQYF. The CDR3 DNA is TGTGCCAGCAGAGGCGGGCATAGCTCCTACGAGCAGTACTTC. Looking up the rest from reference TRBV28 and TRBJ2-7 gives the full variable domain: DVKVTQSSRYLVKRTGEKVFLECVQDMDHENMFWYRQDPGLGLRLIYFSYDVKMKEKGDIPEGYSVSREKKERFSLILESASTNQTSMYLCASRGGHSSYEQYFGPGTRLTVT.

V is TRBV7-9 and J is TRBJ1-5, with a tentative D call TRBD1 (5 bases). This CDR3 has 14 residues. The V end was cut by 5 bases, the J end by 1 base, with 9 bases between. The germline V gene encodes CDR1 SEHNR and CDR2 FQNEAQ (reference sequence). DNA for the CDR3: TGTGCCAGCAGCACGACAGAAAGCAATCAGCCCCAGCATTTT. This translates into CASSTTESNQPQHF.

This clonotype has only a few counts. The junction departs from the called germline gene at one end, perhaps through a read error. The V call is TRBV3-1, the J call TRBJ2-7; 8 bases fit TRBD1. The length of the CDR3 is 15 residues. CDR1 and CDR2 from the germline V gene are LGHDT and YNNKEL (reference sequence). The CDR3 DNA follows: TGTGCCTGCAGCCCCGGCCGGGACAGGACCCTCGAGCAGTACTTC. Translation: CACSPGRDRTLEQYF.

This clonotype was seen a few times. The chain links TRBV5-4 to TRBJ2-2, with D hard to call. With 4 bases removed from V and 4 bases from J, the gap between germline ends came to 8 bases. Germline V gene lookup returns CDR1 SGHNT and CDR2 YYREEE (reference sequence). This CDR3 contains 13 residues. CDR3 DNA sequence: TGTGCCAGCAGCAGGGCCTTCACCGGGGAGCTGTTTTTT. Translation: CASSRAFTGELFF.

The sample holds a few counts of this clonotype. V usage is TRBV25-1 and J usage is TRBJ1-1; D is ambiguous. Per germline, CDR1 MGHDK and CDR2 SYGVNS. V lost 9 bases to trimming and J lost 4 bases, with 12 bases between them. The CDR3 runs to 12 residues. CDR3 bases: TGTGCCAGTACACAGCCCGGCACTGAAGCTTTCTTT. Protein product: CASTQPGTEAFF.

On this clonotype itself: It may be a read error: a sequence one base away is much more abundant. The chain employs TRBV7-9 and TRBJ2-7; D gene ambiguous. Germline CDR1 is SEHNR and CDR2 is FQNEAQ (reference sequence). With 5 bases removed from V and 0 bases from J, the gap between germline ends came to 8 bases. The CDR3 has 13 residues. CDR3 nucleotide sequence: TGTGCCAGCAGCGTGACTTCCTCCTACGAGCAGTACTTC. Translating gives CASSVTSSYEQYF.

The rearrangement joins TRBV20-1 to TRBJ2-7, with 7 bases that match TRBD1. CDR3 length: 14 amino acids. The V and J ends lost 2 bases and 2 bases, in that order; junction bases with no gene match: 6. Germline values: CDR1 DFQATT, CDR2 SNEGSKA (reference sequence). The CDR3 loop is CSARSRDSTYEQYF. The DNA for the CDR3 is TGCAGTGCTAGAAGCCGGGACAGTACCTACGAGCAGTACTTC.

This chain connects TRBV20-1 to TRBJ2-1; D ambiguous. V shed 1 base and J shed 8 bases, with 9 bases lying between them. This CDR3 comprises 12 residues. Germline V lookup: CDR1 DFQATT, CDR2 SNEGSKA (reference sequence). The CDR3 reads CSARGTLDEQFF. The DNA of the CDR3 is TGCAGTGCTAGAGGAACTCTGGATGAGCAGTTCTTC.

This clonotype showed up just a few times. This sequence joins TRBV7-2 and TRBJ2-7, with D possibly TRBD1 on 6 matching bases. The CDR3 is made up of 15 amino acids. The germline V and J ends were trimmed by 2 bases and 3 bases, with 14 bases remaining between them. The V gene's germline CDR1 is SGHTA and CDR2 FQGNSA. DNA for the CDR3: TGTGCCAGCAGCTTATCGGCCCAGGGGTACTACGAGCAGTACTTC. Translation: CASSLSAQGYYEQYF.

This clonotype was recorded a few times. The genes are TRBV20-1 and TRBJ2-7; TRBD1 matches 7 bases. V lost 0 bases to trimming and J lost 2 bases; unmatched junction nucleotides: 7. Germline V gene lookup returns CDR1 DFQATT and CDR2 SNEGSKA (reference sequence). The CDR3 extends over 15 amino acids. CDR3 amino acids: CSARDRGQNTYEQYF. CDR3 in DNA: TGCAGTGCTAGAGATAGGGGACAGAACACCTACGAGCAGTACTTC.

In this sample, this clonotype turned up a few times. The chain employs TRBV5-1 and TRBJ2-2; D is uncertain. Deletions cut 0 bases from V and 0 bases from J, with 12 bases between. CDR3 length: 17 residues. CDR1 is SGHRS and CDR2 is YFSETQ in the germline V gene. The CDR3 here is CASSLGPRTANTGELFF. Here the CDR3 DNA reads TGCGCCAGCAGCTTGGGCCCCAGGACGGCGAACACCGGGGAGCTGTTTTTT.

This clonotype was observed a few times. This chain links TRBV2 with TRBJ2-1; a weak D match, TRBD1 (5 bases). V lost 4 bases, J lost 5 bases, and 6 bases lay in between. The CDR3 is 12 residues long. Looked up from germline, CDR1 is SNHLY and CDR2 is FYNNEI. CDR3 amino acids: CASSAQDNEQFF. The CDR3 bases are TGTGCCAGCAGTGCACAGGACAATGAGCAGTTCTTC.

The J gene is TRBJ2-3, the V gene TRBV15; 8 bases map to TRBD2. V lost 0 bases to trimming and J lost 3 bases; unmatched junction nucleotides: 11. The CDR3 contains 18 residues. Germline V lookup: CDR1 LNHNV, CDR2 YYDKDF (reference sequence). The CDR3 DNA reads TGTGCCACCAGCAGAGATTCCTATAGCGGGACTTCGACAGATACGCAGTATTTT. Translated, it gives CATSRDSYSGTSTDTQYF.

The J gene is TRBJ2-7, the V gene TRBV27; weak D call: TRBD1 (6 bases). Germline V gene data show CDR1 as MNHEY and CDR2 as SMNVEV (reference sequence). The CDR3 spans 15 residues. The V gene lost 2 bases and the J gene lost 0 bases, with 11 bases spanning the gap. The CDR3 spells CASSLQQGFSYEQYF. The CDR3 region has the DNA TGTGCCAGCAGTTTACAACAGGGATTCTCCTACGAGCAGTACTTC.

J is TRBJ1-1 and V is TRBV2, with unresolved D. V gave up 4 bases and J gave up 2 bases, with 11 bases separating them. The germline V gene has CDR1 SNHLY and CDR2 FYNNEI. This CDR3 has 14 residues. This CDR3 is CASSVKQDNTEAFF. The CDR3 DNA reads as TGTGCCAGCAGTGTTAAACAAGATAACACTGAAGCTTTCTTT.

This clonotype was counted only a few times. The chain carries TRBV7-2 and TRBJ2-1; D uncertain. The closer fit of TRBJ2-7 to the DNA end suggests the J call may be wrong. The germline gives CDR1 SGHTA, CDR2 FQGNSA. The CDR3 consists of 14 residues. The CDR3 loop is CASSWKSSYNEQYF. CDR3 nucleotides: TGTGCCAGCAGCTGGAAGAGCTCCTACAATGAGCAGTACTTC.

The rearrangement links TRBV5-5 to TRBJ2-7; weak D call: TRBD2 (6 bases). The CDR3 is 14 amino acids. Germline loops: CDR1 SGHKS, CDR2 YYEKEE (reference sequence). Deletions cut 1 base from V and 1 base from J, with 9 bases between. CDR3 protein: CASSLTSFSYEQYF. The CDR3 DNA is TGTGCCAGCAGCTTGACTAGCTTTTCCTACGAGCAGTACTTC.

The chain uses TRBV4-3 and TRBJ2-5, with D maybe TRBD1 (6 bases). The J call may be mistaken, given a closer DNA end match to TRBJ2-7. Per the germline V gene, CDR1 is LGHNA and CDR2 is YSLEER. There are 17 residues in the CDR3. The CDR3 is CASSQYWGQDKSYEQYF. The CDR3 DNA is TGCGCCAGCAGCCAATACTGGGGGCAGGACAAATCCTACGAGCAGTACTTC.

This chain connects TRBV20-1 to TRBJ2-3; TRBD2 is a possible D gene (6 bases). This CDR3 has 13 amino acids. Per the germline V gene, CDR1 is DFQATT and CDR2 is SNEGSKA (reference sequence). The germline V and J ends were trimmed by 4 bases and 5 bases, with 13 bases remaining between them. CDR3 nucleotide sequence: TGCAGTGCTAACCCCGGGGGTGGAGATACGCAGTATTTT. Protein sequence: CSANPGGGDTQYF.

The chain employs TRBV7-9 and TRBJ1-2; D is unresolved. CDR1 is SEHNR and CDR2 is FQNEAQ in the germline V gene (reference sequence). The V end lost 0 bases, the J end lost 2 bases, and 7 bases lay between the germline ends. CDR3 length equals 14 residues. The CDR3 region is CASSLADVNYGYTF. Here the CDR3 DNA reads TGTGCCAGCAGCTTAGCGGACGTCAACTATGGCTACACCTTC.